The 8 T cell receptor beta chains listed next were all sequenced from one sample in a study of blood T cells in healthy people across ages. For the second PCR, which ran for roughly 7 to 11 cycles, a sample-barcoded 5' primer and a J-beta primer mix were used. TCRdb redid the calling of the 5' RACE reads with MiXCR, one entry per CDR3 protein. In the table there are 1.5 million to 2 million distinct CDR3 sequences, about two fifths of which are singletons. Specimen: blood. The receptors shown here come from a human donor in good health.

There are a few counts of this clonotype. The chain employs TRBV6-1 and TRBJ2-1, with TRBD2 matching 10 bases. Germline assignment: CDR1 MNHNS and CDR2 SASEGT. The CDR3 loop spans 16 amino acids. With 3 bases clipped from V and 7 bases from J, the junction kept 9 bases outside the gene matches. The CDR3 DNA follows: TGTGCCAGCAGTGACTTCCTTAGCGGGGGGTCGAATGAGCAGTTCTTC. The encoded protein is CASSDFLSGGSNEQFF.

The chain combines TRBV12-3 or TRBV12-4 with TRBJ1-1, with unresolved D. The CDR3 contains 13 residues. V was pared by 5 bases and J by 6 bases, with 13 bases between. The chain's CDR3 is CASSPQVGAEAFF. Here the CDR3 DNA reads TGTGCCAGCAGTCCCCAGGTGGGCGCTGAAGCTTTCTTT.

This clonotype was detected many times. Since a much larger clone is just one base distant, this may be a read error. The chain is built from TRBV29-1 and TRBJ2-5, with D unclear. The CDR3 is 12 amino acids. Germline CDR1 reads SQVTM; CDR2 reads ANQGSEA. The CDR3: CSGESNTETQYF. For the CDR3, the DNA is TGCAGCGGTGAATCGAACACCGAGACCCAGTACTTC. Full variable domain (remainder filled in from reference TRBV29-1 and TRBJ2-5): SAVISQKPSRDICQRGTSLTIQCQVDSQVTMMFWYRQQPGQSLTLIATANQGSEATYESGFVIDKFPISRPNLTFSTLTVSNMSPEDSSIYLCSGESNTETQYFGPGTRLLVL.

This clonotype was seen a handful of times. V gene TRBV5-1 combines with J gene TRBJ2-4, with D hard to call. TRBJ2-7 explains the end of the DNA better; the J call may be wrong. The V gene's germline CDR1 is SGHRS and CDR2 YFSETQ. This CDR3 is 11 amino acids long. CDR3 loop: CASSSNNEQYF. In DNA form, the CDR3 reads TGCGCCAGCAGCTCCAATAACGAGCAGTACTTC.

There are a few counts of this clonotype. V and J are TRBV2 and TRBJ2-7; no firm D call. This CDR3 is built from 12 residues. The ends were cut back, 6 bases at V and 6 bases at J, with 12 bases in the middle. Germline lookup yields CDR1 SNHLY and CDR2 FYNNEI. The CDR3 bases are TGTGCCAGCAGAGGAGACAAGGCCGAGCAGTACTTC. Translated, it gives CASRGDKAEQYF.

This clonotype was seen only a few times. The chain carries TRBV7-9 and TRBJ2-5; 8 bases fit TRBD1. The J segment lost 3 bases and the V segment lost 6 bases, leaving 3 bases of the junction unmatched. CDR1 is SEHNR and CDR2 is FQNEAQ in the germline V gene (reference sequence). This CDR3 is 13 amino acids long. CDR3 sequence reads: CASRRTGKETQYF. CDR3 nucleotide sequence: TGTGCCAGCAGACGGACAGGGAAAGAGACCCAGTACTTC. Looking up the rest from reference TRBV7-9 and TRBJ2-5 gives the full variable domain: DTGVSQNPRHKITKRGQNVTFRCDPISEHNRLYWYRQTLGQGPEFLTYFQNEAQLEKSRLLSDRFSAERPKGSFSTLEIQRTEQGDSAMYLCASRRTGKETQYFGPGTRLLVL.

In this sample, this clonotype turned up a few times. The chain links TRBV7-2 to TRBJ2-7, with 7 bases matching TRBD2. The V gene end was trimmed by 2 bases and the J gene end by 1 base; junction bases not matched to a gene: 5. This CDR3 has 15 residues. Germline V gene sequence: CDR1 SGHTA, CDR2 FQGNSA. CDR3 amino acids: CASSLTTGGSYEQYF. For the CDR3, the DNA is TGTGCCAGCAGCTTAACGACGGGGGGTTCCTACGAGCAGTACTTC.

The genes are TRBV29-1 and TRBJ1-1, with a weak D call TRBD1 (6 bases). CDR3 size: 14 residues. V was clipped by 7 bases and J by 0 bases, with 15 bases between them. The germline V gene has CDR1 SQVTM and CDR2 ANQGSEA. CDR3 coding DNA: TGCAGCGCCTGGACAGCTATTATGAACACTGAAGCTTTCTTT. It yields the protein CSAWTAIMNTEAFF.